This T cell receptor (beta chain) was profiled in a study of cytomegalovirus exposure and HLA in healthy donors. The CDR3 runs 19 residues. V shed 1 base, J shed 1 base, and the junction held 6 bases outside the gene matches. Germline V gene data show CDR1 as SGHRS and CDR2 as YFSETQ. This clone was seen a few times. Its antigen remains unidentified. General study points: High specificity and sensitivity for cytomegalovirus status were reported for the classifier. A prior analysis recorded that most TCR beta V segments were productive about 87% or about 30% of the time.

The PCR contained 60 Vbeta and 13 Jbeta primers. Libraries were prepared by immunoSEQ multiplex PCR; TCRdb keeps only in-frame clonotypes and omits some of them. The sample has 100,000 to 150,000 clones; roughly four fifths are singletons. Material: PBMCs. This TCR came from a woman aged 50 to 65 in good health and CMV-seropositive. V and J are TRBV5-1 and TRBJ2-6; 12 bases match TRBD2. CDR3 bases: TGCGCCAGCAGCTTGCCGACGACTAGCGGGGGATCTGGGGCCAACGTCCTGACTTTC. Protein product: CASSLPTTSGGSGANVLTF.